This TCR beta chain was found in a study of T-cell reconstitution after alpha-beta-depleted transplantation in children. Study results and caveats: Newly produced T cells mostly accounted for T-cell counts and diversity one year post-transplant. Several hundred expanded graft clones reportedly supplied alpha-beta T cells about two months after transplant. High day-60 TCRbeta diversity in some patients came from surviving recipient T cells and thymic progenitors.

V was pared by 2 bases and J by 4 bases, with 7 bases of the junction left unmatched. Germline V gene data show CDR1 as SGDLS and CDR2 as YYNGEE. This CDR3 has 15 residues. This clonotype was seen a few times. The antigen is unknown. Unique molecular identifiers tagged the TCRbeta library. TCRdb fed the PCR reads into MiXCR, producing one record per CDR3 protein. The sample carries about 980,000 distinct CDR3 sequences, 25% to 35% recorded once. The source is a boy in the first two years of life who had a stem cell transplant for SCID, so the T cells may come from the graft donor. The gene calls are TRBV9 and TRBJ2-5, with 8 bases aligning to TRBD1. The starting material was PBMCs, mostly from graft donor cells, obtained 360 days after TCRalphabeta/CD19-depleted stem cell transplant. CDR3 sequence: CASSVRDRHLETQYF. The CDR3, as DNA: TGTGCCAGCAGCGTCCGGGACAGGCACTTAGAGACCCAGTACTTC.